This TCR beta chain was sequenced for a study of patients and donors after allogeneic stem cell transplantation. Each CDR3 protein is one row after TCRdb ran MiXCR on the RT-PCR reads. The table has some 880,000 distinct CDR3 sequences, under 20% seen once. Sequencing input: blood, either unsorted or a sorted T cell fraction (not recorded which). The receptor's source is a human donor who was either an allogeneic HSCT recipient or a stem cell or donor lymphocyte infusion donor (not recorded which). It is not recorded whose cells these are; they may come from a transplant donor.

The CDR3 spells CATSDEGPGQGSYGYTF. The DNA of the CDR3 is TGTGCCACCAGTGATGAAGGGCCGGGACAGGGGTCCTATGGCTACACCTTC. The chain carries TRBV24-1 and TRBJ1-2; TRBD1 agrees at 10 bases. The V gene end was trimmed by 3 bases and the J gene end by 4 bases; junction bases not matched to a gene: 10. The CDR3 sequence is 17 residues long. CDR1 KGHDR and CDR2 SFDVKD come from the germline V gene.